Shown below are 15 T cell receptor beta chains from a single sample sequenced in a study of blood T cell repertoires in COVID-19. Data came from immunoSEQ multiplex PCR; TCRdb stores just in-frame clones and leaves some out. The table shows roughly 180,000 clones, with roughly four fifths occurring only once. The material sequenced was peripheral blood. The receptors come from a man in his forties who had recovered from COVID-19.

The chain carries TRBV11-2 and TRBJ2-3, with D possibly matching TRBD2 (5 bases). This CDR3 has 14 residues. Germline CDR1 is SGHAT and CDR2 is FQNNGV. Deletions cut 5 bases from V and 8 bases from J, with 17 bases between. The CDR3 loop reads CASSPRADHGTQYF. CDR3 nucleotides: TGTGCCAGCAGCCCGCGGGCGGACCATGGTACGCAGTATTTT.

The genes are TRBV3-1 (or the pseudogene TRBV3-2) and TRBJ2-7; D not resolved. The CDR3 extends over 12 amino acids. Germline V gives CDR1 LGHDT, CDR2 YNNKEL (reference sequence). Trimming left V 1 base short and J 7 bases short, with 8 bases between. In nucleotides, the CDR3 is TGTGCCAGCAGCCAAGTAGAGTTGGAGCAGTACTTC. Protein product: CASSQVELEQYF.

V is TRBV5-1 and J is TRBJ1-5, with D possibly matching TRBD1 (6 bases). CDR1 is SGHRS, CDR2 YFSETQ, per germline. The length of the CDR3 is 15 residues. Trimming took 0 bases from V and 2 from J, leaving 9 bases between them. In nucleotides, the CDR3 is TGCGCCAGCAGCTTGGATGGACAGCGCAATCAGCCCCAGCATTTT. It yields the protein CASSLDGQRNQPQHF.

V usage is TRBV27 and J usage is TRBJ2-7; the match to TRBD1 covers 8 bases. Trimming at V came to 2 bases and at J to 4 bases, leaving 7 bases not matched to a gene. The germline V gene has CDR1 MNHEY and CDR2 SMNVEV (reference sequence). There are 15 residues in the CDR3. This CDR3 is CASSLAGTGDYEQYF. The CDR3 bases are TGTGCCAGCAGTTTAGCCGGGACAGGAGATTACGAGCAGTACTTC.

The chain combines TRBV9 with TRBJ1-4, with D tentatively TRBD1 (6 bases). This CDR3 is built from 12 residues. Trimming left V 4 bases short and J 11 bases short, with 12 bases between. Germline loops: CDR1 SGDLS, CDR2 YYNGEE. The CDR3 region has the DNA TGTGCCAGCAGCATCTCGAGGGGGAAACTGTTTTTT. It is translated as CASSISRGKLFF.

In this sample, this clone turned up a few times. The chain links TRBV2 to TRBJ1-4; no clear D. The CDR3 extends over 17 amino acids. The ends were cut back, 7 bases at V and 5 bases at J, with 23 bases in the middle. Looked up from germline, CDR1 is SNHLY and CDR2 is FYNNEI. The CDR3 is CASIVAPSLDSNEKLFF. The CDR3 bases are TGTGCCAGCATTGTAGCCCCATCACTAGACTCGAATGAAAAACTGTTTTTT.

The V and J genes are TRBV10-3 and TRBJ2-3, with D perhaps TRBD2 (5 bases). CDR3 size: 14 residues. V lost 7 bases to trimming and J lost 4 bases, with 15 bases between them. The V gene's germline CDR1 is ENHRY and CDR2 SYGVKD. Here the CDR3 reads CAITESKEADTQYF. The CDR3 DNA follows: TGTGCCATCACCGAAAGTAAGGAGGCAGATACGCAGTATTTT.

This chain connects TRBV30 to TRBJ1-3; 9 bases are a match to TRBD1. V was clipped by 2 bases and J by 2 bases; unmatched bases: 4. The germline gives CDR1 GTSNPN, CDR2 SVGIG (reference sequence). The length of the CDR3 is 15 residues. CDR3 in DNA: TGTGCCTGGAGTTTCACAGGGGGCACTGGAAACACCATATATTTT. Protein: CAWSFTGGTGNTIYF.

The rearrangement uses TRBV7-8 and TRBJ1-4; D unclear. CDR3 length: 12 residues. V lost 1 base and J lost 12, with 9 bases in between. Germline CDR1 is SGHVS and CDR2 is FQNEAQ. CDR3 DNA: TGTGCCAGCAGCTTAGAGCTATTCGAACTGTTTTTT. This translates into CASSLELFELFF. The full variable domain, in which reference TRBV7-8 and TRBJ1-4 provide the parts outside the CDR3, is GAGVSQSPRYKVAKRGQDVALRCDPISGHVSLFWYQQALGQGPEFLTYFQNEAQLDKSGLPSDRFFAERPEGSVSTLKIQRTQQEDSAVYLCASSLELFELFFGSGTQLSVL.

The chain has TRBV2 and TRBJ2-2; 7 bases are a match to TRBD1. The CDR3 runs to 15 residues. Per the germline V gene, CDR1 is SNHLY and CDR2 is FYNNEI. Germline trimming cut 8 bases from V and 5 bases from J; bases unmatched to any gene: 11. The CDR3 here is CASGGVTGTTGELFF. The CDR3 bases are TGTGCCAGCGGGGGAGTGACAGGGACGACCGGGGAGCTGTTTTTT. The full variable domain, completed using reference TRBV2 and TRBJ2-2, is EPEVTQTPSHQVTQMGQEVILRCVPISNHLYFYWYRQILGQKVEFLVSFYNNEISEKSEIFDDQFSVERPDGSNFTLKIRSTKLEDSAMYFCASGGVTGTTGELFFGEGSRLTVL.

The V call is TRBV11-3, the J call TRBJ1-3; D gene unclear. The germline V and J ends were trimmed by 6 bases and 3 bases, with 6 bases remaining between them. This CDR3 has 12 residues. From germline, CDR1 is SGHNT and CDR2 YENEEA. The CDR3 region is CASRRGGNTIYF. CDR3 bases: TGTGCCAGCAGGCGAGGTGGAAACACCATATATTTT.

The chain links TRBV6-5 to TRBJ2-2; 7 nucleotides line up with TRBD1. This CDR3 is 15 amino acids long. CDR1 is MNHEY, CDR2 SVGAGI, per germline. V was pared by 5 bases and J by 4 bases, with 7 bases of the junction left unmatched. The CDR3 DNA is TGTGCCAGCAGTAACCGGGACAGTTTCACCGGGGAGCTGTTTTTT. Translating it yields CASSNRDSFTGELFF.

The J gene is TRBJ1-4, the V gene TRBV4-2, with TRBD1 identical over 7 bases. Germline values: CDR1 LGHNA, CDR2 YNFKEQ. The CDR3 spans 16 residues. With V trimmed by 0 bases and J by 3 bases, 4 bases remained unmatched. CDR3 nucleotide sequence: TGTGCCAGCAGCCAAGAACAGGGGTTCTCTAATGAAAAACTGTTTTTT. It codes for CASSQEQGFSNEKLFF.

The chain combines TRBV19 with TRBJ2-5; possible D gene TRBD1, 6 bases. Trimming took off 0 bases at V and 2 bases at J, with 13 bases between the two ends. This CDR3 has 16 residues. CDR1 LNHDA and CDR2 SQIVND come from the germline V gene (reference sequence). Here the CDR3 reads CASSIDPGTIQETQYF. DNA for the CDR3: TGTGCCAGTAGTATAGATCCTGGGACAATACAAGAGACCCAGTACTTC.

The DNA of the CDR3 is TGTGCCATCAGTGCAAAACTCGCAACTAATGAAAAACTGTTTTTT. Protein product: CAISAKLATNEKLFF. V usage is TRBV10-3 and J usage is TRBJ1-4; D ambiguous. This CDR3 has 15 amino acids. Germline CDR1 and CDR2: ENHRY and SYGVKD. V was cut by 4 bases and J by 0 bases, with 9 bases left in between.